The 27 T cell receptor beta chains listed next were all sequenced from one sample in a study of blood T cell repertoires in COVID-19. The repertoire was sequenced with immunoSEQ multiplex PCR; TCRdb's copy has only in-frame clones and lacks some. The repertoire holds about 160,000 clones, with roughly 88% as singletons. The specimen was peripheral blood. These receptors were obtained from a woman over 75 with active or convalescent COVID-19.

The chain combines TRBV4-2 with TRBJ2-1, with TRBD2 identical over 8 bases. V shed 4 bases, J shed 6 bases, and the junction held 17 bases outside the gene matches. Looked up from germline, CDR1 is LGHNA and CDR2 is YNFKEQ. The CDR3 extends over 18 amino acids. DNA of the CDR3: TGTGCCAGCAGCCCGTATGGCATGGCGGCGGGGGGAGGCAATGAGCAGTTCTTC. Its translation: CASSPYGMAAGGGNEQFF.

The chain has TRBV24-1 and TRBJ2-2, with D possibly TRBD1 on 6 matching bases. The CDR3 sequence is 17 residues long. The V gene lost 4 bases and the J gene lost 5 bases, with 19 bases spanning the gap. Per the germline V gene, CDR1 is KGHDR and CDR2 is SFDVKD. The CDR3 coding sequence is TGTGCCACCAGTGACGCTTCCGGGACACAACTTACCGGGGAGCTGTTTTTT. This codes for CATSDASGTQLTGELFF.

The V gene is TRBV3-1 (or the pseudogene TRBV3-2), the J gene TRBJ2-1, with TRBD2 matching 7 bases. Per germline, CDR1 LGHDT and CDR2 YNNKEL (reference sequence). This CDR3 region has 16 residues. J lost 0 bases, V lost 4 bases, and 6 bases had no gene match. CDR3 sequence reads: CASSRTSGASYNEQFF. CDR3 DNA: TGTGCCAGCAGCCGTACGAGCGGGGCCTCCTACAATGAGCAGTTCTTC.

This chain connects TRBV3-1 (or the pseudogene TRBV3-2) to TRBJ2-3; 12 bases line up with TRBD2. CDR1 and CDR2 (germline): LGHDT, YNNKEL (reference sequence). J was trimmed by 3 bases and V by 0 bases; bases with no gene match: 13. The CDR3 extends over 20 amino acids. The CDR3 bases are TGTGCCAGCAGCCAAGATTGGCCTAGCGGGGGGGCCCCGAAGACAGATACGCAGTATTTT. The encoded protein is CASSQDWPSGGAPKTDTQYF.

With respect to this clone: In the same sample, other DNA sequences code for this CDR3. V gene TRBV6-2 or TRBV6-3 combines with J gene TRBJ2-7; 7 nucleotides match TRBD2. This CDR3 comprises 14 residues. The junction had 3 bases not matched to a gene; V was cut back by 4 bases and J by 0 bases. Germline CDR1 reads MNHEY; CDR2 reads SVGEGT. This CDR3 reads CASSWEGSSYEQYF. For the CDR3, the DNA is TGTGCCAGCAGTTGGGAGGGTTCCTCCTACGAGCAGTACTTC.

The V gene is TRBV12-5, the J gene TRBJ1-1, with 7 nucleotides matching TRBD1. The CDR3 sequence is 13 residues long. The germline V gene has CDR1 LGHNT and CDR2 FRNRAP. V shed 6 bases and J 13 bases; nucleotides not matched to a gene: 14. CDR3 nucleotide sequence: TGTGCTAGTGGCCGAAATGCCGGGGACAGCCTTTTCTTT. It encodes CASGRNAGDSLFF.

V usage is TRBV10-3 and J usage is TRBJ2-5; 10 bases fit TRBD1. Germline V gene sequence: CDR1 ENHRY, CDR2 SYGVKD. Unmatched junction bases numbered 3, after V lost 5 bases and J lost 3 bases. The CDR3 length is 14 residues. In DNA form, the CDR3 reads TGTGCCATCAGTAGACAGGGGGCGGAAGAGACCCAGTACTTC. This encodes CAISRQGAEETQYF.

The J gene is TRBJ2-7, the V gene TRBV6-2 or TRBV6-3; TRBD1 aligns across 7 bases. The CDR3 has 14 amino acids. Germline CDR1 and CDR2: MNHEY and SVGEGT. J gave up 2 bases and V 5 bases, and 6 bases lay outside the gene matches. This CDR3 reads CASSPPTGTYEQYF. The CDR3 region has the DNA TGTGCCAGCAGTCCCCCGACAGGGACCTACGAGCAGTACTTC.

The sample holds a few counts of this clone. The rearrangement uses TRBV29-1 and TRBJ1-2; 7 nucleotides line up with TRBD1. This CDR3 is 13 amino acids long. J lost 1 base, V lost 5 bases, and 4 bases had no gene match. The germline V gene encodes CDR1 SQVTM and CDR2 ANQGSEA. The CDR3 loop reads CSVPGQNNYGYTF. The CDR3, as DNA: TGCAGCGTTCCGGGACAGAATAACTATGGCTACACCTTC.

The J gene is TRBJ1-3, the V gene TRBV5-1; 8 bases map to TRBD1. V was pared by 3 bases and J by 1 base, with 6 bases of the junction left unmatched. The CDR3 runs 16 residues. Germline V gives CDR1 SGHRS, CDR2 YFSETQ. This CDR3 reads CASSSRQGKSGNTIYF. CDR3 nucleotide sequence: TGCGCCAGCAGCTCCAGACAGGGGAAATCTGGAAACACCATATATTTT.

The CDR3 DNA reads as TGTGCCAGCAGTTCGCCGGGACATCCTTGCTATAGCAATCAGCCCCAGCATTTT. Translation gives CASSSPGHPCYSNQPQHF. The rearrangement links TRBV7-2 to TRBJ1-5, with a weak D call TRBD1 (6 bases). The V end lost 6 bases, the J end lost 0 bases, and 21 bases lay between the germline ends. The CDR3 has 18 amino acids. The germline CDR1 and CDR2 sequences are SGHTA and FQGNSA. Complete variable domain (other parts from reference TRBV7-2 and TRBJ1-5): GAGVSQSPSNKVTEKGKDVELRCDPISGHTALYWYRQSLGQGLEFLIYFQGNSAPDKSGLPSDRFSAERTGGSVSTLTIQRTQQEDSAVYLCASSSPGHPCYSNQPQHFGDGTRLSIL.

A single count supports this clone. The gene calls are TRBV6-5 and TRBJ2-7, with D perhaps matching TRBD1 (6 bases). V was clipped by 7 bases and J by 2 bases, with 15 bases between them. Germline CDR1 reads MNHEY; CDR2 reads SVGAGI. This CDR3 has 14 residues. The CDR3 protein is CASKDRHRTYEQYF. DNA of the CDR3: TGTGCCAGCAAAGACAGGCACCGCACCTACGAGCAGTACTTC.

This sequence joins TRBV2 and TRBJ1-2; 11 bases match TRBD1. From germline, CDR1 is SNHLY and CDR2 FYNNEI. Trimming at V came to 2 bases and at J to 4 bases, leaving 3 bases not matched to a gene. The CDR3 consists of 15 residues. The CDR3 nucleotides are TGTGCCAGCAGTGAACCGGGACAGGGGGTCTATGGCTACACCTTC. Residues: CASSEPGQGVYGYTF.

This rearrangement joins TRBV11-3 to TRBJ2-5; a weak D match, TRBD1 (7 bases). Trimming took 5 bases from V and 2 from J, leaving 21 bases between them. CDR1 and CDR2 from the germline V gene are SGHNT and YENEEA. CDR3 size: 17 residues. CDR3 DNA: TGTGCCAGCAGCCTGGAGACAGGGACTCAGTGGCAAGAGACCCAGTACTTC. Its translation is CASSLETGTQWQETQYF.

V is TRBV18 and J is TRBJ1-1, with TRBD1 matching 8 bases. The V gene's germline CDR1 is KGHSH and CDR2 LQKENI. The ends lost 3 bases at V and 4 bases at J; junction bases unmatched: 7. The CDR3 runs to 15 residues. CDR3 sequence (DNA): TGTGCCAGCTCACCTGGACAGGGAGGTATCACTGAAGCTTTCTTT. Translating gives CASSPGQGGITEAFF.

This clone occurred once. V and J are TRBV18 and TRBJ2-7; TRBD1 matches at 7 bases. The CDR3 is 13 amino acids. Germline values: CDR1 KGHSH, CDR2 LQKENI. V shed 6 bases, J shed 5 bases, and the junction held 7 bases outside the gene matches. CDR3 in DNA: TGTGCCAGCTCGTCATATACAGGGGACGAGCAGTACTTC. Its translation: CASSSYTGDEQYF.

This clone was detected only once. This rearrangement joins TRBV10-3 to TRBJ1-5; perhaps TRBD1 as D (5 bases). CDR1 and CDR2 (germline): ENHRY, SYGVKD. The V and J ends lost 4 bases and 4 bases respectively, with 14 bases between them. The CDR3 contains 15 residues. CDR3 coding DNA: TGTGCCATCAGTGCCGGGGAGGGGAGGAATCAGCCCCAGCATTTT. This codes for CAISAGEGRNQPQHF.

This rearrangement joins TRBV7-3 to TRBJ2-3, with TRBD2 identical over 8 bases. The CDR3 consists of 15 residues. Germline lookup yields CDR1 SGHTA and CDR2 FQGTGA. J was trimmed by 5 bases and V by 1 base; bases with no gene match: 5. CDR3 region: CASSLNGGAKDTQYF. CDR3 DNA: TGTGCCAGCAGCTTAAACGGGGGGGCCAAAGATACGCAGTATTTT.

V gene TRBV19 combines with J gene TRBJ1-2; D is unresolved. Germline V lookup: CDR1 LNHDA, CDR2 SQIVND (reference sequence). The CDR3 spans 14 residues. With 1 base removed from V and 2 bases from J, the gap between germline ends came to 8 bases. CDR3 bases: TGTGCCAGTAGTATAGGGCCCACGAACTATGGCTACACCTTC. It codes for CASSIGPTNYGYTF.

The chain has TRBV7-2 and TRBJ2-5, with D tentatively TRBD1 (5 bases). Trimming took off 1 base at V and 5 bases at J, with 8 bases between the two ends. Germline loops: CDR1 SGHTA, CDR2 FQGNSA. CDR3 size: 13 residues. The CDR3 is CASSLVHRETQYF. The CDR3 DNA is TGTGCCAGCAGCTTAGTCCACAGGGAGACCCAGTACTTC. The variable domain in full, completed from reference TRBV7-2 and TRBJ2-5, reads GAGVSQSPSNKVTEKGKDVELRCDPISGHTALYWYRQSLGQGLEFLIYFQGNSAPDKSGLPSDRFSAERTGGSVSTLTIQRTQQEDSAVYLCASSLVHRETQYFGPGTRLLVL.

The chain carries TRBV2 and TRBJ1-2; no reliable D call. V dropped 4 bases and J dropped 3 bases, with 9 bases sitting between them. Germline assignment: CDR1 SNHLY and CDR2 FYNNEI. The CDR3 runs 13 residues. CDR3 sequence (DNA): TGTGCCAGCAGTGGTCTGTCCCACTATGGCTACACCTTC. Translation gives CASSGLSHYGYTF.

DNA for the CDR3: TGTGCCAGCAGCTTGGGGGGAGAGGCGGGAAACACCATATATTTT. This translates into CASSLGGEAGNTIYF. This sequence joins TRBV5-4 and TRBJ1-3, with D uncertain. CDR1 is SGHNT and CDR2 is YYREEE in the germline V gene (reference sequence). The CDR3 is 15 amino acids. Trimming stripped 0 bases from V and 4 bases from J, with 11 bases between.

The rearrangement uses TRBV4-2 and TRBJ2-2, with D perhaps matching TRBD1 (5 bases). This CDR3 has 15 residues. CDR1 and CDR2 from the germline V gene are LGHNA and YNFKEQ. The V end was cut by 3 bases, the J end by 2 bases, with 10 bases between. The CDR3 DNA is TGTGCCAGCAGCCAGCTCAGGGATAACACCGGGGAGCTGTTTTTT. It is translated as CASSQLRDNTGELFF.

The chain recombines TRBV27 with TRBJ2-2, with a possible D match to TRBD1 (6 bases). V gave up 5 bases and J gave up 0 bases, with 10 bases separating them. In germline, CDR1 is MNHEY, CDR2 SMNVEV (reference sequence). The CDR3 contains 15 residues. Here the CDR3 reads CASSPWTANTGELFF. The CDR3 nucleotides read TGTGCCAGCAGTCCCTGGACAGCGAACACCGGGGAGCTGTTTTTT.

The chain joins TRBV28 to TRBJ1-6; 9 nucleotides line up with TRBD1. The CDR3 has 16 residues. V gave up 4 bases and J gave up 5 bases; unmatched junction bases: 6. CDR1 MDHEN and CDR2 SYDVKM come from the germline V gene. CDR3 amino acids: CASSSAGQGNNSPLHF. CDR3 DNA: TGTGCCAGCAGTTCCGCAGGACAGGGGAATAATTCACCCCTCCACTTT.

This clone occurred once. V and J are TRBV7-2 and TRBJ2-1, with TRBD2 matching 14 bases. The CDR3 is made up of 16 amino acids. Germline values: CDR1 SGHTA, CDR2 FQGNSA. The junction had 6 bases not matched to a gene; V was cut back by 5 bases and J by 6 bases. CDR3 region: CASSLRTSGGSNEQFF. The DNA for the CDR3 is TGTGCCAGCAGCCTCCGGACTAGCGGGGGGTCCAATGAGCAGTTCTTC.

CDR3 amino acids: CASSGQGATYNEQFF. The CDR3 nucleotides are TGTGCCAGCAGTGGACAGGGGGCCACCTACAATGAGCAGTTCTTC. The V call is TRBV25-1, the J call TRBJ2-1, with 10 bases fitting TRBD1. The V gene's germline CDR1 is MGHDK and CDR2 SYGVNS. The CDR3 is 15 amino acids. Trimming took 4 bases from V and 2 from J; bases not matched to a gene: 2.